This T cell receptor beta chain was captured in a study of cytomegalovirus exposure and HLA in healthy donors. The repertoire was sequenced with immunoSEQ multiplex PCR; TCRdb's copy has only in-frame clones and lacks some. The repertoire holds 100,000 to 120,000 clones, approximately 87% seen once, with approximately 1.5% in the top ten. The sequence was collected from a woman in her 30s in good health and CMV-seropositive. The specimen sequenced was PBMCs.

For the CDR3, the DNA is TGTGCCAGCAGTTCGGACTTCTACAATGAGCAGTTCTTC. It translates to CASSSDFYNEQFF. V usage is TRBV28 and J usage is TRBJ2-1; D possibly corresponds to TRBD2 (5 bases). This CDR3 has 13 amino acids. The germline V gene encodes CDR1 MDHEN and CDR2 SYDVKM. Trimming stripped 4 bases from V and 3 bases from J, with 7 bases between.